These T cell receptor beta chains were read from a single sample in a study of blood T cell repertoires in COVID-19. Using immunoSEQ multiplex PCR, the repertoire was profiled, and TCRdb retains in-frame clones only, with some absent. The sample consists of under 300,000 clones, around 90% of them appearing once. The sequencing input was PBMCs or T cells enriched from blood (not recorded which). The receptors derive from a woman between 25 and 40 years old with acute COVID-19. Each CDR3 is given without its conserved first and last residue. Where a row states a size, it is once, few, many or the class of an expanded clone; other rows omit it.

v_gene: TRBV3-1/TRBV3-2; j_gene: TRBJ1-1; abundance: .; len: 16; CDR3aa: ASSQARWDRVLGTEAF
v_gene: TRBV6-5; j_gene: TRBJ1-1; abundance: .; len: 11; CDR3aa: ASRQGGPSSAF
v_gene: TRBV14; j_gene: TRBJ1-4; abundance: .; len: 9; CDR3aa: ASSHGRGLF
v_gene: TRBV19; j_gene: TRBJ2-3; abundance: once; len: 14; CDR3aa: ASTPIGQGPQDTQY
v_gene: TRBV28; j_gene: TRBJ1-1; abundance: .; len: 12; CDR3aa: ASSLSSTNTEAF
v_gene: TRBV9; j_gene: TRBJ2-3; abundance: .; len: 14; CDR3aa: ASSSTERGPSDTQY
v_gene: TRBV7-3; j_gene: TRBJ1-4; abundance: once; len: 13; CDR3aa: ASSATGLGNEKLF
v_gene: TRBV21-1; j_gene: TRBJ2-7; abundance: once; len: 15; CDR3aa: ASSKRPRESLSYEQY
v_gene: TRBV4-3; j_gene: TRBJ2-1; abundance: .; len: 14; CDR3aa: ASSQALAGFYNEQF
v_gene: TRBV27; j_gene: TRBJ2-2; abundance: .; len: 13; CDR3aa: ASSLGALAGGELF
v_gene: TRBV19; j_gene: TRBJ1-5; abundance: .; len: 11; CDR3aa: ASSVDRGQPQH
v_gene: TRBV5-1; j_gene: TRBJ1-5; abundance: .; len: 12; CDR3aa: ASSSGQGNQPQH
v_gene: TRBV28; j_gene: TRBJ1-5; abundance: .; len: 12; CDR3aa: ASSPRVSNQPQH
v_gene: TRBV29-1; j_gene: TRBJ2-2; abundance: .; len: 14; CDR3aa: SVNPSGGANTGELF
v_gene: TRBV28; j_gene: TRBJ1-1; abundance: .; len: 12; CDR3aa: ASSFRGGGTEAF
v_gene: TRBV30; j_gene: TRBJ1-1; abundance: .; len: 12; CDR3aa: AWSAIAGGTEAF